This record looks at one T cell receptor (beta chain) sequence and its context. Which antigen it targets is not known. Base qualities were left out, and no much larger clone turns up one base away. Library creation used the immunoSEQ multiplex PCR assay. Held by TCRdb, this immuneACCESS table contains in-frame sequences only and omits some clones. Under half of the omission traces to an unresolved V gene where checked; the cause of the rest is unknown. In this sample the table shows roughly 52,000 clones, 85% to 95% of which occur a single time. Together, the top ten hold around 0.25% of the sample. The CDR3 holds 15 amino acids from the cysteine to the phenylalanine. Only the CDR3 portion is preserved as DNA: 45 bases, with reading frame beginning at the first base. The V and J ends are trimmed by 3 bases and 2 bases, leaving 8 bases between them. According to the germline V gene, CDR1 reads SGHTA and CDR2 reads FQGTGA.

The data belong to a study of T cell changes during pregnancy in multiple sclerosis (dated by TCRdb to between 2018 and 2021). A note on the overall study: Changes in the T cell repertoire over the course of pregnancy were examined in this study in women with multiple sclerosis.

The chain is assembled from TRBV7-3 and TRBJ2-6, with the identity of the D gene unclear. The receptor comes from a female donor with multiple sclerosis, enrolled in a pregnancy study. Sequencing used CD4+ T cells from peripheral blood mononuclear cells, obtained in the third trimester of pregnancy. The nucleotide sequence reads as follows: TGTGCCAGCAGCTTGGGCATCGCTGGGGCCAACGTCCTGACTTTC. This sequence encodes CASSLGIAGANVLTF.